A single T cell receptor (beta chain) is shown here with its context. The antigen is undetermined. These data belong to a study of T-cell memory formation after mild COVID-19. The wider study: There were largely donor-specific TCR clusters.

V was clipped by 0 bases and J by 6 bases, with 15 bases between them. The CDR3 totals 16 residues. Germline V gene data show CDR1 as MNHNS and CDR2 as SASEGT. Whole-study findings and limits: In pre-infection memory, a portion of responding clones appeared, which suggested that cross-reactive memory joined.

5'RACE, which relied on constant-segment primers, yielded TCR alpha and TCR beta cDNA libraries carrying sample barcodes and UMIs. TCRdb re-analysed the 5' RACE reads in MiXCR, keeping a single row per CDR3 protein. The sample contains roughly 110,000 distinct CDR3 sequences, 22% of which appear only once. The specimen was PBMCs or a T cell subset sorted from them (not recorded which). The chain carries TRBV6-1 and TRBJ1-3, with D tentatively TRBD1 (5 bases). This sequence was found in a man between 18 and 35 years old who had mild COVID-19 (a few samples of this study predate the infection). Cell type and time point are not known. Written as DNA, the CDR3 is TGTGCCAGCAGTGAAGCTGGGGGGTTGAGCGCAAACACCATATATTTT. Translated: CASSEAGGLSANTIYF.